Below, 20 T cell receptor beta chains from the same sample are listed, as sequenced in a study of blood T cells in healthy people across ages. A sample-barcoded 5' primer and a J-beta primer mix were used in a second PCR of roughly 7 to 11 cycles. TCRdb re-called the 5' RACE reads through MiXCR, storing one row per CDR3 protein. The sample lists 700,000 or so distinct CDR3 sequences, 22% occurring once. Sequenced sample: blood. The receptor source for this set is a man aged 65-85 years in good health.

This clonotype has only a few counts. The chain recombines TRBV7-9 with TRBJ1-1; D gene ambiguous. The CDR3 length is 13 residues. Germline V gene sequence: CDR1 SEHNR, CDR2 FQNEAQ (reference sequence). The V and J ends lost 1 base and 7 bases respectively, with 10 bases between them. CDR3 loop: CASSLGAVVEAFF. For the CDR3, the DNA is TGTGCCAGCAGCTTAGGGGCAGTCGTTGAAGCTTTCTTT.

A single count supports this clonotype. The CDR3 is CASSVNKPYNEQFF. The CDR3 bases are TGTGCCAGCAGTGTAAATAAGCCCTACAATGAGCAGTTCTTC. This sequence joins TRBV2 and TRBJ2-1; D call uncertain. V dropped 4 bases and J dropped 2 bases, with 9 bases sitting between them. Germline loops: CDR1 SNHLY, CDR2 FYNNEI. The CDR3 is 14 residues long. The full variable domain, rest sourced from reference TRBV2 and TRBJ2-1, is EPEVTQTPSHQVTQMGQEVILRCVPISNHLYFYWYRQILGQKVEFLVSFYNNEISEKSEIFDDQFSVERPDGSNFTLKIRSTKLEDSAMYFCASSVNKPYNEQFFGPGTRLTVL.

Only a few counts were recorded for this clonotype. The rearrangement links TRBV4-3 to TRBJ1-2; TRBD1 matches 11 bases. Germline V CDR1 and CDR2: LGHNA, YSLEER. This CDR3 has 19 amino acids. The V gene end was trimmed by 0 bases and the J gene end by 5 bases; junction bases not matched to a gene: 14. The CDR3 sequence is CASSQDLGFLGTGGYGYTF. DNA for the CDR3: TGCGCCAGCAGCCAAGATCTCGGGTTCCTCGGGACAGGGGGTTATGGCTACACCTTC.

In regard to this clonotype: Mismatch with germline at one junction end may stem from a read error. The rearrangement joins TRBV24-1 to TRBJ2-5; 7 bases fit TRBD2. CDR3 length: 15 amino acids. Germline V gives CDR1 KGHDR, CDR2 SFDVKD. The CDR3 DNA reads TGTGCCCCCAGTGACCGGAGCGGGGACCTCGAGACCCAGTACTTC. Amino acids: CAPSDRSGDLETQYF.

This chain uses TRBV28 with TRBJ2-7; D is ambiguous. Germline V gene lookup returns CDR1 MDHEN and CDR2 SYDVKM. The CDR3 totals 13 residues. Trimming left V 5 bases short and J 2 bases short, with 10 bases between. The CDR3 here is CASSPSPPYEQYF. CDR3 coding DNA: TGTGCCAGCAGTCCGTCGCCCCCCTACGAGCAGTACTTC.

This clonotype occurred a few times. The rearrangement uses TRBV21-1 and TRBJ2-2. TRBV21-1 is labeled a pseudogene. The CDR3 sequence is 15 residues long. The CDR3: CASSRLSGLGGELFF. The DNA of the CDR3 is TGTGCCAGCAGCCGCCTTAGTGGGTTGGGCGGGGAGCTGTTTTTT.

This sequence joins TRBV2 and TRBJ1-1, with a weak D call TRBD1 (5 bases). CDR1 is SNHLY and CDR2 is FYNNEI in the germline V gene. The length of the CDR3 is 13 residues. V dropped 8 bases and J dropped 2 bases, with 12 bases sitting between them. CDR3 nucleotide sequence: TGTGCCAGCGCCCTCGGGGGAAACACTGAAGCTTTCTTT. Amino acids: CASALGGNTEAFF.

This clonotype was found a few times. J is TRBJ2-7 and V is TRBV20-1; TRBD1 agrees at 7 bases. Germline-derived CDR1 and CDR2 are DFQATT and SNEGSKA (reference sequence). V shed 5 bases, J shed 1 base, and the junction held 8 bases outside the gene matches. CDR3 length: 14 amino acids. The CDR3, as DNA: TGCAGTGCTGGACGGGACAGCCGTTCCTACGAGCAGTACTTC. This sequence encodes CSAGRDSRSYEQYF.

This clonotype was seen only a few times. This chain connects TRBV29-1 to TRBJ1-5, with a weak D call TRBD1 (6 bases). The length of the CDR3 is 14 residues. Germline CDR1 SQVTM, CDR2 ANQGSEA. Trimming removed 6 bases from V and 4 bases from J, with 16 bases in between. The CDR3 DNA reads TGCAGCGTGGCGACAGGAGGAAGAAATCAGCCCCAGCATTTT. It translates to CSVATGGRNQPQHF. The variable domain in full, completed from reference TRBV29-1 and TRBJ1-5, reads SAVISQKPSRDICQRGTSLTIQCQVDSQVTMMFWYRQQPGQSLTLIATANQGSEATYESGFVIDKFPISRPNLTFSTLTVSNMSPEDSSIYLCSVATGGRNQPQHFGDGTRLSIL.

This clonotype was observed a handful of times. The chain uses TRBV2 and TRBJ2-5, with TRBD2 as a possible D gene (5 bases). The better agreement between TRBJ2-1 and the DNA end casts doubt on the J call. Germline CDR1 and CDR2: SNHLY and FYNNEI. CDR3 length: 16 residues. CDR3 sequence: CASSLEERAAYNEQFF. For the CDR3, the DNA is TGTGCCAGCAGTTTGGAGGAGAGGGCCGCCTACAATGAGCAGTTCTTC.

The chain is built from TRBV6-6 and TRBJ1-1; D not certain. From germline, CDR1 is MNHNY and CDR2 SVGAGI (reference sequence). The CDR3 loop spans 14 amino acids. The V end lost 6 bases, the J end lost 0 bases, and 11 bases lay between the germline ends. Here the CDR3 reads CASSHGRMNTEAFF. CDR3 coding DNA: TGTGCCAGCAGCCACGGACGGATGAACACTGAAGCTTTCTTT.

This clonotype was counted a few times. V usage is TRBV6-4 and J usage is TRBJ2-3; 12 bases are a match to TRBD2. CDR1 is MRHNA, CDR2 SNTAGT, per germline. The CDR3 consists of 14 residues. J lost 8 bases, V lost 3 bases, and 3 bases had no gene match. The CDR3 nucleotides read TGTGCCAGCAGTGATCTAGCGGGGGGGCCTACGCAGTATTTT. Translated: CASSDLAGGPTQYF.

This clonotype came up a few times. The genes are TRBV20-1 and TRBJ1-1; D not resolved. The CDR3 is 14 amino acids. Germline V gives CDR1 DFQATT, CDR2 SNEGSKA (reference sequence). V was shortened by 2 bases and J by 3 bases, with 13 bases between the two germline ends. CDR3 region: CSARSRAEDTEAFF. The CDR3 bases are TGCAGTGCTAGATCTCGGGCGGAGGACACTGAAGCTTTCTTT.

The gene calls are TRBV18 and TRBJ2-7; TRBD1 might be the D (5 bases). Per germline, CDR1 KGHSH and CDR2 LQKENI. This CDR3 has 14 amino acids. V lost 6 bases to trimming and J lost 0 bases, with 12 bases between them. The CDR3 is CASSCLDSSYEQYF. For the CDR3, the DNA is TGTGCCAGCTCCTGCCTAGACAGCTCCTACGAGCAGTACTTC.

The V call is TRBV20-1, the J call TRBJ1-1; D is ambiguous. With 3 bases removed from V and 10 bases from J, the gap between germline ends came to 15 bases. CDR1 and CDR2 (germline): DFQATT, SNEGSKA (reference sequence). The CDR3 is 12 amino acids. DNA of the CDR3: TGCAGTGCTAGCCCCGCTCAAACCCGAGCTTTCTTT. Translated, it gives CSASPAQTRAFF.

The CDR3 coding sequence is TGTGCCAGCAGCTTAACAGAAACTACCTACGAGCAGTACTTC. This sequence encodes CASSLTETTYEQYF. This rearrangement joins TRBV7-9 to TRBJ2-5; D is ambiguous. Matching the DNA end better, TRBJ2-7 makes the J call doubtful. From germline, CDR1 is SEHNR and CDR2 FQNEAQ (reference sequence). The CDR3 loop spans 14 amino acids.

The sample holds one count of this clonotype. The chain links TRBV7-9 to TRBJ2-5; perhaps TRBD2 as D (5 bases). The DNA end is a closer match to TRBJ2-1, so the J assignment may be wrong. CDR1 and CDR2 from the germline V gene are SEHNR and FQNEAQ (reference sequence). The CDR3 loop spans 14 amino acids. The CDR3 DNA reads as TGTGCCAGCAGCTCAGTGCCCGGTAGCGATGAGCAGTTCTTC. It specifies CASSSVPGSDEQFF.

This clonotype was recorded a few times. At one end the junction does not follow the germline gene, possibly because of a read error. The chain has TRBV19 and TRBJ2-2; either TRBD1 or TRBD2 may supply D (5 bases each). This CDR3 region has 14 residues. Germline-derived CDR1 and CDR2 are LNHDA and SQIVND (reference sequence). The CDR3 protein is CASSTGMDTGELFF. The DNA for the CDR3 is TGTGCCAGTAGTACGGGGATGGACACCGGGGAGCTGTTCTTT. Complete variable domain (other parts from reference TRBV19 and TRBJ2-2): DGGITQSPKYLFRKEGQNVTLSCEQNLNHDAMYWYRQDPGQGLRLIYYSQIVNDFQKGDIAEGYSVSREKKESFPLTVTSAQKNPTAFYLCASSTGMDTGELFFGEGSRLTVL.

This clonotype was counted a few times. The chain is built from TRBV5-5 and TRBJ2-3; D gene unclear. Trimming took 1 base from V and 0 from J, leaving 9 bases between them. CDR1 is SGHKS, CDR2 YYEKEE, per germline (reference sequence). The CDR3 extends over 15 amino acids. CDR3 sequence: CASSLSSTSTDTQYF. The CDR3 nucleotides read TGTGCCAGCAGCTTGTCGTCTACTAGCACAGATACGCAGTATTTT.

The chain carries TRBV6-2 or TRBV6-3 and TRBJ2-3; 11 nucleotides match TRBD2. Germline loops: CDR1 MNHEY, CDR2 SVGEGT. V dropped 5 bases and J dropped 3; count of bases not matched to a gene: 10. This CDR3 has 17 amino acids. In nucleotides, the CDR3 is TGTGCCAGCAGTCTTCGGACTAGCGGGCCACAAACAGATACGCAGTATTTT. This sequence encodes CASSLRTSGPQTDTQYF.